This record looks at one TCR beta chain sequence and its context. The antigen this receptor binds is unknown. Nothing much larger sits one base from this clone, and base qualities are not available. TCRbeta CDR3 regions were amplified from genomic DNA by means of the immunoSEQ Assay, a bias-controlled multiplex PCR. Regarding the original processing steps: The number of nucleated cells in each sample was estimated by amplification of reference gene primers within the assay. To quantify the absolute abundance of each unique TCRbeta CDR3 rearrangement, sequence reads were collapsed and filtered. For each sample, productive Simpson clonality was calculated as the square root of Simpson's diversity index across productive rearrangements. TCRdb provides this immuneACCESS table in a form limited to in-frame rearrangements. Some clones are lacking; in checked studies, under half of them reflect an unresolved V gene, and why the rest are absent is not known. That table gives V, J and clone size, and the DNA gave D and trimming. In all, the sample holds 350,000 to 500,000 clones, and 70% to 90% of those were seen once. Of the sample, 1.4% to 1.5% is held by the ten largest clones.

From the germline V gene, CDR1 is SGHRS and CDR2 is YFSETQ. V is shortened by 4 bases, J by 3 bases, and the region joining them spans 12 bases. The cysteine opens and the phenylalanine closes a CDR3 of 14 amino acids. Only the CDR3 portion is preserved as DNA: 42 bases, with reading frame beginning at the first base. This specimen belongs to a study of blood T cell repertoires in COVID-19 (dated by TCRdb to the early 2020s). Background on the whole study: Collaborator samples came from the United States, Italy and Spain and covered acute and convalescent phases of COVID-19. Samples came from the ongoing ImmuneRACE study (first 160 participants) plus 1,254 subjects from 6 global collaborators. A freely available public database, intended as a resource for researchers studying the immune response to SARS-CoV-2, is where the repertoires were released. Where HLA class I and class II types were available, the types were taken from metadata supplied by the sample provider, not from assay-based typing. Deeply sampled blood TCRbeta repertoires from subjects exposed to, actively infected with, or recovered from COVID-19 were included in the dataset. The material from the prospective study consisted of cDNA or gDNA derived from T cells, B-cell-depleted T cells, or PBMCs. Nearly every sample came with metadata listing a de-identified subject ID, COVID-19 status, age in years and sex. Here is what the overall study found, with its caveats: Clinical and demographic metadata were provided uncurated, with the amount varying by source and participant.

Participants in the prospective study were aged roughly 18 to 89 years, lived in 20 to 30 United States geographic areas, and enrolled through a virtual design. Cohort assignment in the prospective study relied on participant-reported clinical history from a screening survey and a study questionnaire. Exposed participants were defined as having been in contact with someone with a PCR-confirmed or clinician-diagnosed COVID-19 case within 2 weeks of study entry. In the prospective study, mobile phlebotomists collected whole blood, serum and a nasopharyngeal or oropharyngeal swab from each participant. Additional blood draws and questionnaires over an approximately 2-month period could optionally be provided by prospective study participants. Before DNA extraction, blood samples from the prospective study were shipped at room temperature or frozen.

Recombination linked TRBV5-1 to TRBJ2-3; a confident D gene designation cannot be given. The clonotype comes from a woman between 18 and 30 years old who had been exposed to COVID-19. Specimen: PBMCs or T cells enriched from blood (not recorded which). The DNA reads TGCGCCAGCAGCATCTATATGATGACAGATACGCAGTATTTT. Its protein reads: CASSIYMMTDTQYF.